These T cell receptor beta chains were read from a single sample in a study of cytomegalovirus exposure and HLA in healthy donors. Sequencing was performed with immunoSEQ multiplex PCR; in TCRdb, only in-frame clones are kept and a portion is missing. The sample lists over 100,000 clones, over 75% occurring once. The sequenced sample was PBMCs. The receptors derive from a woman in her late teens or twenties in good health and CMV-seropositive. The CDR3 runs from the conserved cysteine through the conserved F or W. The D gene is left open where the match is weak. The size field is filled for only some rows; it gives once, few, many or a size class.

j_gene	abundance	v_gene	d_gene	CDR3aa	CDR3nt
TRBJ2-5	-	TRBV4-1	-	CASSQDGSRAQETQYF	TGCGCCAGCAGCCAAGATGGCTCCAGGGCCCAAGAGACCCAGTACTTC
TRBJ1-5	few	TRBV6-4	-	CASSLTEDQPQHF	TGTGCCAGCAGCTTGACGGAGGATCAGCCCCAGCATTTT
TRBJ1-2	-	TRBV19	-	CASSIGRQVGITGGYTF	TGTGCCAGTAGTATAGGTCGACAGGTCGGGATAACTGGTGGCTACACCTTC
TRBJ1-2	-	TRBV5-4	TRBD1	CASSLAVGTGGGYTF	TGTGCCAGCAGCTTGGCCGTCGGGACAGGGGGCGGCTACACCTTC
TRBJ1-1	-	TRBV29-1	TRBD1	CSVDEGQGIHTEAFF	TGCAGCGTCGATGAGGGACAGGGCATTCACACTGAAGCTTTCTTT
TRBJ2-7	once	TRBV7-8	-	CASSKRRDKAHEQYF	TGTGCCAGCAGCAAACGCCGGGACAAGGCCCACGAGCAGTACTTC
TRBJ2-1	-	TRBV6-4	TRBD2	CASSRTSGGAYNEQFF	TGTGCCAGCAGTAGAACTAGCGGGGGGGCGTACAATGAGCAGTTCTTC
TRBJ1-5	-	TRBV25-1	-	CASSESGGSINQPQHF	TGTGCCAGCAGTGAATCTGGAGGGTCAATCAATCAGCCCCAGCATTTT
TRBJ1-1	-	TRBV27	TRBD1	CASSSFQGAGEAFF	TGTGCCAGCAGTTCCTTCCAGGGGGCGGGTGAAGCTTTCTTT
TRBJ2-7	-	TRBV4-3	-	CASSQDASLAYEQYF	TGCGCCAGCAGCCAAGATGCGAGTCTCGCCTACGAGCAGTACTTC
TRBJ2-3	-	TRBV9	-	CASSVGIATSTDTQYF	TGTGCCAGCAGCGTAGGTATCGCCACTAGCACAGATACGCAGTATTTT
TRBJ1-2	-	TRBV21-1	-	CASSNPSDTKSHYGYTF	TGTGCCAGCAGCAACCCGTCGGACACTAAATCCCACTATGGCTACACCTTC
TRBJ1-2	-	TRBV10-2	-	CASSDMQGRYGYTF	TGCGCCAGCAGTGATATGCAGGGCCGTTATGGCTACACCTTC
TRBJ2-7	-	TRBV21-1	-	CASSKARGVEQYF	TGTGCCAGCAGCAAGGCCAGGGGAGTCGAGCAGTACTTC
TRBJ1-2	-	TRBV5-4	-	CASSLRVDYGYTF	TGTGCCAGCAGCTTGCGGGTAGACTATGGCTACACCTTC
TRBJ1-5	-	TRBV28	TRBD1	CASSSWTGRSSNQPQHF	TGTGCCAGCAGTTCCTGGACAGGGCGGAGTAGCAATCAGCCCCAGCATTTT
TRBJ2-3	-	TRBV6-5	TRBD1	CASGVRTGVTDTQYF	TGTGCCAGCGGGGTTAGGACAGGGGTCACAGATACGCAGTATTTT
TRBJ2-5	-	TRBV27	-	CASASGGTVQETQYF	TGTGCCAGCGCTTCGGGCGGGACAGTACAAGAGACCCAGTACTTC
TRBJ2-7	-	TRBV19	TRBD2	CAPQRGYEQYF	TGTGCCCCTCAGCGGGGGTACGAGCAGTACTTC
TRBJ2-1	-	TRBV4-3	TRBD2	CASSQGLAGWGYNEQFF	TGCGCCAGCAGCCAAGGGCTAGCGGGGTGGGGCTACAATGAGCAGTTCTTC
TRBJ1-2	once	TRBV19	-	CASKGREIDGYTF	TGTGCCAGTAAAGGGCGGGAAATTGATGGCTACACCTTC
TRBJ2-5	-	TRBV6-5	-	CASKGGGRGETQYF	TGTGCCAGCAAGGGGGGGGGCCGGGGAGAGACCCAGTACTTC
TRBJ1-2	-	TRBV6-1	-	CASSEALGYTF	TGTGCCAGCAGTGAAGCGCTAGGCTACACCTTC
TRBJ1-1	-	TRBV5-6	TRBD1	CASSLRQGTAEAFF	TGTGCCAGCAGCCTTCGCCAGGGGACAGCTGAAGCTTTCTTT
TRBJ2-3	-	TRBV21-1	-	CASSKAGGQGSKDTQYF	TGTGCCAGCAGCAAAGCAGGCGGACAGGGATCAAAAGATACGCAGTATTTT
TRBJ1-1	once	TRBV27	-	CASSSTGVNTEAFF	TGTGCCAGCAGTTCCACGGGGGTAAACACTGAAGCTTTCTTT
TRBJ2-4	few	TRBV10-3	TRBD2	CATFPGIAGYDF	TGTGCCACATTCCCCGGGATAGCGGGATACGACTTC
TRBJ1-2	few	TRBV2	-	CASSDSGYYGYTF	TGTGCCAGCAGTGACTCCGGGTACTATGGCTACACCTTC
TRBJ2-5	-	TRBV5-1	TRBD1	CASSSGDRGDQETQYF	TGCGCCAGCAGCTCTGGGGACAGGGGTGACCAAGAGACCCAGTACTTC
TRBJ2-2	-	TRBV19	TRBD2	CASTSSGRARTGELFF	TGTGCCAGTACCTCGAGCGGGAGGGCTCGGACCGGGGAGCTGTTTTTT
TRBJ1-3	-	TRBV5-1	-	CASSLEGRGGGNTIYF	TGCGCCAGCAGCTTGGAGGGGCGAGGTGGTGGAAACACCATATATTTT
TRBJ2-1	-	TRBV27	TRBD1	CASNVGGGLISNEQFF	TGTGCCAGCAATGTAGGGGGCGGACTTATTAGCAATGAGCAGTTCTTC
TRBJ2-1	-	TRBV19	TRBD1	CASSIDARGQGHYNEQFF	TGTGCCAGTAGTATAGATGCAAGGGGACAGGGACACTACAATGAGCAGTTCTTC
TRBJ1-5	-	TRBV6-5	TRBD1	CASSYRVGQNQPQHF	TGTGCCAGCAGTTACAGGGTGGGACAGAATCAGCCCCAGCATTTT
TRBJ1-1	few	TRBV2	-	CASSGGRRTEAFF	TGTGCCAGCAGTGGCGGGCGGAGGACTGAAGCTTTCTTT
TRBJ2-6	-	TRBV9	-	CASSPGLTGASGANVLTF	TGTGCCAGCAGCCCAGGTTTAACAGGAGCCTCTGGGGCCAACGTCCTGACTTTC
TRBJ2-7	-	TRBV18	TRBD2	CASSSPGLAGEGSYEQYF	TGTGCCAGCTCATCACCGGGACTAGCGGGAGAGGGGTCCTACGAGCAGTACTTC
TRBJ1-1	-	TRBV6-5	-	CASSYKTVNTEAFF	TGTGCCAGCAGTTACAAAACAGTGAACACTGAAGCTTTCTTT
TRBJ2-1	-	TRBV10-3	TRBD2	CAISKTSDYNEQFF	TGTGCCATCAGTAAAACTAGCGACTACAATGAGCAGTTCTTC
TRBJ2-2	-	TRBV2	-	CASRSGSTGELFF	TGTGCCAGCAGATCGGGGTCCACCGGGGAGCTGTTTTTT
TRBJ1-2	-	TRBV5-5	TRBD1	CASRAPGQGAYGYTF	TGTGCCAGCAGGGCCCCGGGACAGGGGGCGTATGGCTACACCTTC
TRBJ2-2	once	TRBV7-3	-	CASSTSKNTGELFF	TGTGCCAGCAGCACCTCTAAAAACACCGGGGAGCTGTTTTTT
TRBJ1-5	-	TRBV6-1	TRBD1	CASSVGQGGQPQHF	TGTGCCAGCAGTGTAGGACAGGGAGGTCAGCCCCAGCATTTT
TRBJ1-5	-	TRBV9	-	CASSVDGGNQPQHF	TGTGCCAGCAGCGTTGATGGGGGGAACCAGCCCCAGCATTTT
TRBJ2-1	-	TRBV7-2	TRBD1	CASSSLQGNEQFF	TGTGCCAGCAGCTCGCTACAGGGGAATGAGCAGTTCTTC